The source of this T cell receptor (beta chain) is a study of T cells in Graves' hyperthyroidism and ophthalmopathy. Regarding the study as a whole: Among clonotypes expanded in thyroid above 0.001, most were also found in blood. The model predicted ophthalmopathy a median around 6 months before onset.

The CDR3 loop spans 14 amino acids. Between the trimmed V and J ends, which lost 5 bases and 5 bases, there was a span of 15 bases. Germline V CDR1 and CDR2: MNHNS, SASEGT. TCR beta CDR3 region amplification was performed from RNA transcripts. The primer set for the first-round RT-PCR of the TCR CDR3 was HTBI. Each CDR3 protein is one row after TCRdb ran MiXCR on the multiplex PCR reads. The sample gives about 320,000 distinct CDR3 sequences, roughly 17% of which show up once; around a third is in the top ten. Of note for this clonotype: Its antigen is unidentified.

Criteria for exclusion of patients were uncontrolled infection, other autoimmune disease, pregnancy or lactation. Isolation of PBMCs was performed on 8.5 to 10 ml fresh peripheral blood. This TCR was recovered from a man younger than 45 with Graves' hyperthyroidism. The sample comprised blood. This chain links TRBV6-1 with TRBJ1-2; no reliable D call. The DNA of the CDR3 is TGTGCCAGCAGTAAAGAGACACCGCTTTATGGCTACACCTTC. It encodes CASSKETPLYGYTF.